The 20 T cell receptor beta chains listed next were all sequenced from one sample in a study of vaccination effects on CD4 cells after COVID-19. TCRdb's copy holds only in-frame clones and misses some; the assay was immunoSEQ multiplex PCR. This table holds 20,000 to 25,000 clones, approximately 73% found once. Their target antigens are unknown. Following an approximately ten-day culture, CD4+ T cells were purified. This material consisted of CD4+ T cells from PBMCs cultured without peptide, taken before COVID-19 vaccination. These receptors all stem from a human donor who received a COVID-19 vaccine.

The chain has TRBV7-2 and TRBJ2-2, with D unclear. Germline V lookup: CDR1 SGHTA, CDR2 FQGNSA. This CDR3 is built from 13 residues. The V end was cut by 1 base, the J end by 9 bases, with 9 bases between. The CDR3 here is CASSLEVNRELFF. CDR3 in DNA: TGTGCCAGCAGCTTAGAGGTCAACCGGGAGCTGTTTTTT.

This clone has a handful of counts. The chain joins TRBV5-1 to TRBJ2-7, with 9 bases lining up with TRBD1. With V trimmed by 4 bases and J by 2 bases, 4 bases remained unmatched. Germline V gene sequence: CDR1 SGHRS, CDR2 YFSETQ. This CDR3 has 14 residues. CDR3: CASSAGTGPYEQYF. CDR3 bases: TGCGCCAGCAGCGCCGGGACAGGGCCCTACGAGCAGTACTTC. Full variable domain (missing parts from reference TRBV5-1 and TRBJ2-7): KAGVTQTPRYLIKTRGQQVTLSCSPISGHRSVSWYQQTPGQGLQFLFEYFSETQRNKGNFPGRFSGRQFSNSRSEMNVSTLELGDSALYLCASSAGTGPYEQYFGPGTRLTVT.

This chain links TRBV28 with TRBJ1-5; D is ambiguous. With 5 bases removed from V and 0 bases from J, the gap between germline ends came to 11 bases. This CDR3 spans 15 amino acids. Germline V gives CDR1 MDHEN, CDR2 SYDVKM. For the CDR3, the DNA is TGTGCCAGCAGTCCGTTACGGTATAGCAATCAGCCCCAGCATTTT. This translates into CASSPLRYSNQPQHF.

The rearrangement links TRBV6-5 to TRBJ1-1; the D is unclear. V lost 4 bases, J lost 1 base, and 10 bases lay in between. From germline, CDR1 is MNHEY and CDR2 SVGAGI. CDR3 length: 14 amino acids. CDR3 sequence (DNA): TGTGCCAGCAGTTTACTCGCCTCGAACACTGAAGCTTTCTTT. This gives the protein CASSLLASNTEAFF.

The V call is TRBV28, the J call TRBJ1-4; 8 nucleotides match TRBD1. The CDR3 extends over 15 amino acids. Germline-derived CDR1 and CDR2 are MDHEN and SYDVKM. J was trimmed by 7 bases and V by 3 bases; bases with no gene match: 7. CDR3 amino acids: CASSFYRGLGEKLFF. The DNA of the CDR3 is TGTGCCAGCAGTTTCTACAGGGGGTTAGGTGAAAAACTGTTTTTT.

The chain joins TRBV29-1 to TRBJ1-2; TRBD1 matches 9 bases. With V trimmed by 5 bases and J by 8 bases, 9 bases remained unmatched. Germline assignment: CDR1 SQVTM and CDR2 ANQGSEA. This CDR3 has 13 amino acids. DNA of the CDR3: TGCAGCGTTCCGGGACAGGGTATCGGAGGCTACACCTTC. It is translated as CSVPGQGIGGYTF.

The CDR3 loop is CASRGTGDGYTF. In DNA form, the CDR3 reads TGTGCCAGCAGGGGGACAGGGGATGGCTACACCTTC. The genes are TRBV28 and TRBJ1-2; 10 bases agree with TRBD1. After removal of 6 bases from V and 6 bases from J, the junction contained 1 base not matched to a gene. Germline V lookup: CDR1 MDHEN, CDR2 SYDVKM. The CDR3 is 12 residues long.

This chain links TRBV4-2 with TRBJ2-3, with D unresolved. Germline CDR1 is LGHNA and CDR2 is YNFKEQ. CDR3 length: 13 amino acids. With 4 bases removed from V and 2 bases from J, the gap between germline ends came to 7 bases. In DNA, the CDR3 is TGTGCCAGCAGCCGAGTAGTCACAGATACGCAGTATTTT. It specifies CASSRVVTDTQYF.

CDR3: CASSRDRVNANTEAFF. The CDR3, as DNA: TGTGCCAGCAGTCGGGACAGGGTTAACGCGAACACTGAAGCTTTCTTT. V is TRBV5-4 and J is TRBJ1-1; 9 nucleotides line up with TRBD1. The V gene's germline CDR1 is SGHNT and CDR2 YYREEE (reference sequence). J gave up 1 base and V 5 bases, and 9 bases lay outside the gene matches. The CDR3 covers 16 residues.

The V call is TRBV19, the J call TRBJ1-5; D ambiguous. Germline V CDR1 and CDR2: LNHDA, SQIVND (reference sequence). The CDR3 contains 12 residues. V lost 3 bases, J lost 7 bases, and 7 bases lay in between. The CDR3 coding sequence is TGTGCCAGTAGTATCTTGGGGCAGCCCCAGCATTTT. It encodes CASSILGQPQHF.

V usage is TRBV18 and J usage is TRBJ2-7; D not certain. The V end lost 3 bases, the J end lost 0 bases, and 6 bases lay between the germline ends. Germline lookup yields CDR1 KGHSH and CDR2 LQKENI. This CDR3 comprises 13 residues. The CDR3 DNA reads as TGTGCCAGCTCACCCCTGAGCTCCTACGAGCAGTACTTC. This encodes CASSPLSSYEQYF.

V and J are TRBV15 and TRBJ1-1; 7 nucleotides line up with TRBD1. Germline V gives CDR1 LNHNV, CDR2 YYDKDF (reference sequence). V trimming: 0 bases; J trimming: 1 base; junction bases outside the gene matches: 8. CDR3 size: 17 residues. CDR3 in amino acids: CATSRESGGRTNTEAFF. CDR3 DNA: TGTGCCACCAGCAGAGAGTCAGGGGGAAGAACGAACACTGAAGCTTTCTTT.

This chain joins TRBV2 and TRBJ1-2; D unclear. Germline CDR1 SNHLY, CDR2 FYNNEI. This CDR3 contains 13 residues. Trimming removed 2 bases at V and 7 bases at J, with 11 bases between. CDR3 loop: CASSELGSGGYTF. CDR3 in DNA: TGTGCCAGCAGTGAATTAGGGTCCGGTGGCTACACCTTC.

V usage is TRBV12-2 and J usage is TRBJ1-2; the D call in the table, TRBD1, was not verified against the DNA. TRBV12-2 is a listed pseudogene. This CDR3 region has 15 residues. The CDR3, as DNA: TGTGCAAGTCGGGGACCGGGACAGGGTTCTTGCGGCTACACCTTC. Protein sequence: CASRGPGQGSCGYTF.

The chain recombines TRBV5-1 with TRBJ2-5; perhaps TRBD1 as D (6 bases). V gave up 3 bases and J gave up 5 bases, with 14 bases separating them. This CDR3 contains 14 residues. Germline-derived CDR1 and CDR2 are SGHRS and YFSETQ. The CDR3 reads CASSSGAQGETQYF. The CDR3 DNA sequence: TGCGCCAGCAGCTCCGGCGCTCAGGGGGAGACCCAGTACTTC.

This clone was detected only once. This chain joins TRBV19 and TRBJ1-5, with D maybe TRBD1 (6 bases). This CDR3 region has 13 residues. From germline, CDR1 is LNHDA and CDR2 SQIVND (reference sequence). The germline V and J ends were trimmed by 4 bases and 4 bases, with 8 bases remaining between them. DNA of the CDR3: TGTGCCAGTAGTACCCAGGGGAATCAGCCCCAGCATTTT. It yields the protein CASSTQGNQPQHF.

V usage is TRBV7-8 and J usage is TRBJ1-1; no definite D call. V gave up 5 bases and J gave up 0 bases, with 13 bases separating them. There are 15 residues in the CDR3. The germline V gene encodes CDR1 SGHVS and CDR2 FQNEAQ. The CDR3 DNA follows: TGTGCCAGCAGCCCCAGTCGGGTCATGAACACTGAAGCTTTCTTT. Translation: CASSPSRVMNTEAFF.

The genes are TRBV5-1 and TRBJ1-2; 7 bases map to TRBD1. Germline lookup yields CDR1 SGHRS and CDR2 YFSETQ. The CDR3 sequence is 14 residues long. With 4 bases clipped from V and 2 bases from J, the junction kept 5 bases outside the gene matches. Written as DNA, the CDR3 is TGCGCCAGCAGCGAAGGGACAGCGAACTATGGCTACACCTTC. It encodes CASSEGTANYGYTF. Complete variable domain (other parts from reference TRBV5-1 and TRBJ1-2): KAGVTQTPRYLIKTRGQQVTLSCSPISGHRSVSWYQQTPGQGLQFLFEYFSETQRNKGNFPGRFSGRQFSNSRSEMNVSTLELGDSALYLCASSEGTANYGYTFGSGTRLTVV.

The chain employs TRBV28 and TRBJ2-7; 10 bases map to TRBD2. In germline, CDR1 is MDHEN, CDR2 SYDVKM. This CDR3 region has 14 residues. V was clipped by 6 bases and J by 6 bases; unmatched bases: 8. In DNA form, the CDR3 reads TGTGCCAGCAGGGCCCCTCAGCGGGAGGGCGAGCAGTACTTC. As protein: CASRAPQREGEQYF.

The gene calls are TRBV19 and TRBJ2-1, with TRBD1 matching over 7 bases. The J segment lost 5 bases and the V segment lost 3 bases, leaving 13 bases of the junction unmatched. The V gene's germline CDR1 is LNHDA and CDR2 SQIVND (reference sequence). The CDR3 covers 17 residues. CDR3 nucleotides: TGTGCCAGTAGTATTCAGCAACTGACAGGGAAAAACAATGAGCAGTTCTTC. Encoded protein: CASSIQQLTGKNNEQFF.